This T cell receptor beta chain was obtained from a study of blood T cell repertoires in COVID-19. The repertoire was sequenced with immunoSEQ multiplex PCR; TCRdb's copy has only in-frame clones and lacks some. Seen here are some 490,000 clones, 80% to 90% observed once, and the top ten hold around 8%. This clone came up once. The V end was cut by 5 bases, the J end by 8 bases, with 15 bases between. The CDR3 has 13 residues. CDR1 SEHNR and CDR2 FQNEAQ come from the germline V gene (reference sequence). The chain joins TRBV7-9 to TRBJ1-1; D possibly corresponds to TRBD1 (6 bases). The clonotype comes from a woman aged 55-69 years who had recovered from COVID-19. Sequencing was done on a sample of PBMCs or T cells enriched from blood (not recorded which). In nucleotides, the CDR3 is TGTGCCAGCAGCCTCCTCCAGGGGACCGAAGCTTTCTTT. It codes for CASSLLQGTEAFF.